Following are 5 T cell receptor beta chains from one sample sequenced in a study of cytomegalovirus exposure and HLA in healthy donors. 13 Jbeta primers and 60 Vbeta primers were used for the PCR. Sequencing was performed with immunoSEQ multiplex PCR; in TCRdb, only in-frame clones are kept and a portion is missing. Of about 130,000 clones listed, around 80% are singletons. Sequencing input: PBMCs. The origin of the receptors is a young man in good health and CMV-seronegative.

This clone appeared a single time. The chain joins TRBV13 to TRBJ1-1; 8 bases line up with TRBD1. The CDR3 is made up of 15 amino acids. In germline, CDR1 is PRHDT, CDR2 FYEKMQ (reference sequence). The J segment lost 1 base and the V segment lost 4 bases, leaving 5 bases of the junction unmatched. In DNA, the CDR3 is TGTGCCAGCAGCTCGGACGGACAGGGGAACACTGAAGCTTTCTTT. This sequence encodes CASSSDGQGNTEAFF.

This clone was seen only once. The chain has TRBV2 and TRBJ1-2; D possibly corresponds to TRBD1 (5 bases). Per germline, CDR1 SNHLY and CDR2 FYNNEI. The CDR3 consists of 11 residues. Trimming cost V 6 bases and J 4 bases, with 6 bases left between them. CDR3 sequence reads: CASSDSYGYTF. CDR3 in DNA: TGTGCCAGCAGCGACAGCTATGGCTACACCTTC.

The chain recombines TRBV29-1 with TRBJ1-1; D not resolved. V gave up 6 bases and J gave up 5 bases, with 7 bases separating them. Germline V gives CDR1 SQVTM, CDR2 ANQGSEA. The CDR3 loop spans 10 amino acids. CDR3 residues: CSVKRTEAFF. The CDR3, as DNA: TGCAGCGTGAAGAGGACTGAAGCTTTCTTT.

The CDR3 DNA reads TGCGCCAGCAGCCAAGATAAAGCGCCAGGGGGGACCGGGGAGCTGTTTTTT. Protein product: CASSQDKAPGGTGELFF. The chain joins TRBV4-3 to TRBJ2-2, with D possibly TRBD1 on 7 matching bases. Germline V gene data show CDR1 as LGHNA and CDR2 as YSLEER. Trimming stripped 0 bases from V and 5 bases from J, with 16 bases between. This CDR3 spans 17 amino acids.

This chain connects TRBV4-1 to TRBJ1-6; weak D call: TRBD1 (6 bases). The ends were cut back, 2 bases at V and 13 bases at J, with 18 bases in the middle. Germline-derived CDR1 and CDR2 are MGHRA and YSYEKL. This CDR3 has 15 residues. CDR3 sequence reads: CASSQLNRADGPLHF. Here the CDR3 DNA reads TGCGCCAGCAGCCAATTGAACAGGGCCGACGGTCCCCTCCACTTT.